One and the same sample provided the 28 T cell receptor beta chains below, sequenced in a study of blood T cells in healthy people across ages. Together with a sample-barcoded 5' primer, a J-beta primer mix was included in a second PCR lasting about 7 to 12 cycles. TCRdb passed the 5' RACE reads through MiXCR, listing each CDR3 protein once. The sample carries around 1.7 million distinct CDR3 sequences, 28% recorded once. Sequencing was done on a sample of blood. Receptors were obtained from a woman aged 30 to 39 in good health.

This clonotype was seen more than once but under ten times. This may stem from a read error, because a much larger clone lies one nucleotide away. The chain links TRBV7-2 to TRBJ2-1; 7 bases align to TRBD1. This CDR3 spans 15 amino acids. Germline lookup yields CDR1 SGHTA and CDR2 FQGNSA. CDR3 sequence: CAGSLGQSSYNEQFF. The CDR3 DNA reads TGTGCCGGCAGCTTGGGACAGAGCTCCTACAATGAGCAGTTCTTC. Drawing the rest from reference TRBV7-2 and TRBJ2-1, the complete variable domain is GAGVSQSPSNKVTEKGKDVELRCDPISGHTALYWYRQSLGQGLEFLIYFQGNSAPDKSGLPSDRFSAERTGGSVSTLTIQRTQQEDSAVYLCAGSLGQSSYNEQFFGPGTRLTVL.

On this clonotype itself: The junction shows a germline mismatch at one end, possibly a read error. V is TRBV12-3 or TRBV12-4 and J is TRBJ2-5; the match to TRBD2 covers 7 bases. This CDR3 is 14 amino acids long. CDR3 loop: CANSLRQGGETQYF. The CDR3 DNA reads as TGTGCCAACAGTTTAAGGCAGGGAGGGGAGACCCAGTACTTC.

This clonotype has just a few counts. This chain connects TRBV20-1 to TRBJ2-7; D is unclear. Trimming removed 0 bases from V and 3 bases from J, with 15 bases in between. The germline V gene has CDR1 DFQATT and CDR2 SNEGSKA (reference sequence). The CDR3 is 15 residues long. The CDR3 nucleotides are TGCAGTGCTAGAGATGCGGTTCAGTCGGGCTACGAGCAGTACTTC. It translates to CSARDAVQSGYEQYF.

The CDR3: CASSLHWGAGYEQYF. DNA for the CDR3: TGCGCCAGCAGCTTGCATTGGGGGGCTGGGTACGAGCAGTACTTC. The V call is TRBV5-1, the J call TRBJ2-7; perhaps D is TRBD1 or TRBD2 (6 bases each). Trimming removed 1 base from V and 4 bases from J, with 15 bases in between. This CDR3 spans 15 amino acids. Germline V gene sequence: CDR1 SGHRS, CDR2 YFSETQ.

This sequence joins TRBV12-3 or TRBV12-4 and TRBJ1-2; TRBD1 is a possible D gene (5 bases). The V end was cut by 7 bases, the J end by 0 bases, with 18 bases between. The CDR3 loop spans 16 amino acids. The CDR3 loop is CASTKFQGLANYGYTF. The DNA for the CDR3 is TGTGCCAGCACCAAGTTCCAGGGATTAGCTAACTATGGCTACACCTTC.

This clonotype was seen a handful of times. This chain connects TRBV6-5 to TRBJ2-3, with D possibly matching TRBD1 (6 bases). The germline V gene encodes CDR1 MNHEY and CDR2 SVGAGI. V was pared by 7 bases and J by 2 bases, with 16 bases between. CDR3 length: 15 residues. For the CDR3, the DNA is TGTGCCAGCAAAAATCGACAGGCCTACACAGATACGCAGTATTTT. Residues: CASKNRQAYTDTQYF.

The genes are TRBV21-1 and TRBJ2-1. TRBV21-1 is recorded as a pseudogene. The CDR3 length is 11 residues. In nucleotides, the CDR3 is TGTGCCAGCGATGTTGAAGAGACCCAGTTCTTC. As protein: CASDVEETQFF.

As regards this clonotype: This could be a read error, since a much larger clone is one nucleotide away. This chain connects TRBV11-2 to TRBJ2-7; 11 bases align to TRBD2. Trimming removed 8 bases from V and 3 bases from J; junction bases left unmatched: 12. This CDR3 has 16 amino acids. Germline V lookup: CDR1 SGHAT, CDR2 FQNNGV. The CDR3 loop is CASGPGGTSGFYEQYF. The CDR3 nucleotides are TGTGCCAGCGGCCCCGGGGGGACTAGCGGCTTCTACGAGCAGTACTTC.

This clonotype was seen a few times. The chain has TRBV5-6 and TRBJ1-4; perhaps TRBD1 as D (6 bases). This CDR3 spans 13 amino acids. Trimming took off 4 bases at V and 7 bases at J, with 11 bases between the two ends. Germline V gene data show CDR1 as SGHDT and CDR2 as YYEEEE. This chain's CDR3 is CASSPRGGEKLFF. The DNA of the CDR3 is TGTGCCAGCAGCCCCCGAGGGGGTGAAAAACTGTTTTTT.

V usage is TRBV4-1 and J usage is TRBJ1-5, with D maybe TRBD1 (5 bases). The length of the CDR3 is 15 residues. Germline V gene data show CDR1 as MGHRA and CDR2 as YSYEKL. Trimming took off 6 bases at V and 0 bases at J, with 12 bases between the two ends. The CDR3 sequence: CASSQGRSSNQPQHF. The CDR3 coding sequence is TGCGCCAGCAGTCAGGGACGGAGTAGCAATCAGCCCCAGCATTTT.

The chain links TRBV7-9 to TRBJ1-1; unclear D gene. Germline V gives CDR1 SEHNR, CDR2 FQNEAQ (reference sequence). Trimming left V 7 bases short and J 0 bases short, with 9 bases between. The CDR3 spans 13 residues. DNA for the CDR3: TGTGCCAGCACGGTTGAGCTGAACACTGAAGCTTTCTTT. It yields the protein CASTVELNTEAFF.

This clonotype was counted only a few times. The chain combines TRBV5-1 with TRBJ2-3, with 15 nucleotides matching TRBD2. The germline V gene has CDR1 SGHRS and CDR2 YFSETQ. Trimming removed 4 bases from V and 4 bases from J; junction bases left unmatched: 7. The CDR3 sequence is 17 residues long. CDR3 loop: CASSPRTSGGASDTQYF. The DNA of the CDR3 is TGCGCCAGCAGCCCTCGGACTAGCGGGGGGGCCTCAGATACGCAGTATTTT.

The chain couples TRBV2 to TRBJ2-2; 8 bases match TRBD2. The J segment lost 1 base and the V segment lost 2 bases, leaving 3 bases of the junction unmatched. The CDR3 has 16 residues. Germline-derived CDR1 and CDR2 are SNHLY and FYNNEI. The CDR3 DNA is TGTGCCAGCAGTGAATCCGGGAGGGGGAACACCGGGGAGCTGTTTTTT. Encoded protein: CASSESGRGNTGELFF.

The V call is TRBV4-1, the J call TRBJ1-6, with D tentatively TRBD1 (6 bases). Germline lookup yields CDR1 MGHRA and CDR2 YSYEKL. The CDR3 spans 14 residues. V dropped 5 bases and J dropped 10 bases, with 15 bases sitting between them. CDR3: CASSSGHPTSPLHF. CDR3 nucleotide sequence: TGCGCCAGCAGCTCGGGACATCCGACATCACCCCTCCACTTT.

This chain uses TRBV23-1 with TRBJ2-6; D is unclear. TRBV23-1 carries the ORF label, with uncertain function. CDR3 length: 18 residues. V shed 0 bases and J shed 0 bases, with 12 bases lying between them. As DNA, the CDR3 is TGCGCCAGCAGTCAATCAGTTGCGCTGGGCTCTGGGGCCAACGTCCTGACTTTC. Translation: CASSQSVALGSGANVLTF.

This clonotype came up many times. The chain is built from TRBV28 and TRBJ2-1; D gene unclear. The germline V gene encodes CDR1 MDHEN and CDR2 SYDVKM. V gave up 4 bases and J gave up 2 bases, with 18 bases separating them. The CDR3 is 17 residues long. CDR3 nucleotide sequence: TGTGCCAGCAGTTGGGGTAAACTCGTTACCGCCTACAATGAGCAGTTCTTC. Its protein product is CASSWGKLVTAYNEQFF.

Points on this clonotype: Being one base from a much bigger clone, this may be a read error. As DNA, the CDR3 is TGCAGCGTTGGCCTGGGGCTCTATGGCTACACCTTC. Translation gives CSVGLGLYGYTF. The V and J genes are TRBV29-1 and TRBJ1-2; the D gene is possibly TRBD1 (5 bases). The V and J ends lost 4 bases and 4 bases respectively, with 10 bases between them. This CDR3 has 12 amino acids. Germline V CDR1 and CDR2: SQVTM, ANQGSEA.

The rearrangement links TRBV10-3 to TRBJ2-3; 7 bases are shared with TRBD2. The CDR3 sequence is 14 residues long. Germline trimming cut 7 bases from V and 0 bases from J; bases unmatched to any gene: 4. CDR1 and CDR2 from the germline V gene are ENHRY and SYGVKD. The CDR3: CAITSGTSTDTQYF. CDR3 nucleotides: TGTGCCATCACCAGCGGGACCAGCACAGATACGCAGTATTTT.

This clonotype has just a few counts. The chain combines TRBV5-1 with TRBJ2-7; TRBD2 might be the D (5 bases). In germline, CDR1 is SGHRS, CDR2 YFSETQ. This CDR3 has 14 residues. Deletions cut 4 bases from V and 5 bases from J, with 16 bases between. The CDR3 is CASSMEVGRDEQYF. CDR3 coding DNA: TGCGCCAGCAGCATGGAGGTAGGGCGGGACGAGCAGTACTTC.

As to this clonotype: A junction end diverges from the germline sequence, so it may reflect a read error. The chain is built from TRBV20-1 and TRBJ2-7; 9 positions match TRBD2. This CDR3 has 14 residues. Per the germline V gene, CDR1 is DFQATT and CDR2 is SNEGSKA (reference sequence). The CDR3 region is CSALGTSRRNELYF. The CDR3 DNA sequence: TGCAGTGCTCTGGGGACTAGCAGGAGGAACGAGCTGTACTTC.

As to this clonotype: A single base separates this from a much larger clone, so it may be a read error. The chain uses TRBV2 and TRBJ2-7; no reliable D call. There are 13 residues in the CDR3. Trimming pared 10 bases from V and 3 bases from J, leaving 16 bases between. The germline V gene has CDR1 SNHLY and CDR2 FYNNEI. This chain's CDR3 is CATKPCRNYEQYF. The DNA of the CDR3 is TGTGCCACTAAGCCCTGCCGTAACTACGAGCAGTACTTC. Full variable domain (rest looked up from reference TRBV2 and TRBJ2-7): EPEVTQTPSHQVTQMGQEVILRCVPISNHLYFYWYRQILGQKVEFLVSFYNNEISEKSEIFDDQFSVERPDGSNFTLKIRSTKLEDSAMYFCATKPCRNYEQYFGPGTRLTVT.

This clonotype was seen once. The chain joins TRBV12-3 or TRBV12-4 to TRBJ2-3, with D perhaps matching TRBD1 (6 bases). The CDR3 spans 16 residues. V was pared by 1 base and J by 4 bases, with 15 bases between. The CDR3 nucleotides read TGTGCCAGCAGTTTAGTCAGGGGAAGAAGGGCAGATACGCAGTATTTT. Amino acid sequence: CASSLVRGRRADTQYF.

This clonotype was seen a handful of times. The chain uses TRBV5-1 and TRBJ2-7, with D maybe TRBD2 (5 bases). V was clipped by 2 bases and J by 0 bases, with 12 bases between them. Germline V CDR1 and CDR2: SGHRS, YFSETQ. There are 15 residues in the CDR3. The DNA for the CDR3 is TGCGCCAGCAGCTTCACCGGGAAAAGCTCCTACGAGCAGTACTTC. Encoded protein: CASSFTGKSSYEQYF.

This chain links TRBV7-9 with TRBJ2-1; 9 positions agree with TRBD2. V shed 5 bases and J 1 base; nucleotides not matched to a gene: 6. Germline CDR1 and CDR2: SEHNR and FQNEAQ (reference sequence). The CDR3 has 16 amino acids. The CDR3 region is CASSKKRGASYNEQFF. The CDR3 nucleotides read TGTGCCAGCAGCAAGAAGCGGGGGGCATCCTACAATGAGCAGTTCTTC.

This clonotype appeared a few times. The V gene is TRBV20-1, the J gene TRBJ1-1; a weak D match, TRBD1 (5 bases). The V gene lost 1 base and the J gene lost 4 bases, with 13 bases spanning the gap. Germline V gives CDR1 DFQATT, CDR2 SNEGSKA (reference sequence). The CDR3 covers 14 residues. CDR3 loop: CSARVVQGGTEAFF. The CDR3 DNA sequence: TGCAGTGCTAGAGTAGTGCAGGGTGGCACTGAAGCTTTCTTT.

This clonotype appeared a few times. The V gene is TRBV11-2, the J gene TRBJ2-6, with D possibly called TRBD1 or TRBD2 (5 bases each). V was pared by 5 bases and J by 12 bases, with 20 bases between. The V gene's germline CDR1 is SGHAT and CDR2 FQNNGV. This CDR3 comprises 15 residues. The CDR3 sequence: CASSHQRGTRSVLTF. DNA of the CDR3: TGTGCCAGCAGCCACCAACGGGGCACCCGATCCGTCCTGACTTTC.

The chain combines TRBV6-1 with TRBJ1-6; no clear D. Germline V lookup: CDR1 MNHNS, CDR2 SASEGT. V was shortened by 2 bases and J by 7 bases, with 9 bases between the two germline ends. The CDR3 loop spans 14 amino acids. The CDR3 bases are TGTGCCAGCAGTGAACGAAGCGGGAATTCACCCCTCCACTTT. It codes for CASSERSGNSPLHF.

This clonotype turned up a few times. This chain joins TRBV19 and TRBJ2-1, with TRBD1 as a possible D gene (5 bases). Germline V CDR1 and CDR2: LNHDA, SQIVND (reference sequence). V lost 3 bases and J lost 5, with 8 bases in between. The CDR3 extends over 13 amino acids. DNA of the CDR3: TGTGCCAGTAGTATGGTCAGGGACAATGAGCAGTTCTTC. Its protein is CASSMVRDNEQFF.